The next 23 T cell receptor beta chains were all read from a single sample in a study of T-cell reconstitution after alpha-beta-depleted transplantation in children. As it was prepared, the TCRbeta library received unique molecular identifiers. MiXCR, applied by TCRdb to the PCR reads, yields one record per CDR3 protein. This table holds 200,000 or so distinct CDR3 sequences, 7% to 9% found once. Sequencing used PBMCs, mostly from graft donor cells, obtained 360 days after TCRalphabeta/CD19-depleted stem cell transplant. These receptors were collected from a male patient between 2 and 9 years old who had a stem cell transplant for acute myeloid leukemia, so the T cells may come from the graft donor.

The CDR3: CAISGDGSSYEQYF. The CDR3 region has the DNA TGTGCCATCAGTGGGGACGGGAGCTCCTACGAGCAGTACTTC. The gene calls are TRBV10-3 and TRBJ2-7; D perhaps matches TRBD2 (6 bases). Trimming took 4 bases from V and 0 from J, leaving 10 bases between them. This CDR3 contains 14 residues. Germline CDR1 is ENHRY and CDR2 is SYGVKD.

This clonotype showed up many times. The chain uses TRBV20-1 and TRBJ2-1, with a possible D match to TRBD1 (7 bases). This CDR3 spans 13 amino acids. V was clipped by 6 bases and J by 8 bases, with 17 bases between them. Looked up from germline, CDR1 is DFQATT and CDR2 is SNEGSKA (reference sequence). CDR3 in DNA: TGCAGTGCGGTCAGGGGGGCCGGGTATGAGCAGTTCTTC. Translated: CSAVRGAGYEQFF.

This chain uses TRBV5-1 with TRBJ2-1, with D hard to call. This CDR3 spans 16 amino acids. The ends were cut back, 0 bases at V and 0 bases at J, with 10 bases in the middle. Germline V gene sequence: CDR1 SGHRS, CDR2 YFSETQ. CDR3 region: CASSLVYRSSYNEQFF. In DNA form, the CDR3 reads TGCGCCAGCAGCTTGGTCTACCGAAGCTCCTACAATGAGCAGTTCTTC.

This clonotype was detected many times. This chain joins TRBV10-3 and TRBJ2-5, with D maybe TRBD2 (5 bases). This CDR3 has 13 amino acids. CDR1 and CDR2 from the germline V gene are ENHRY and SYGVKD. The V end was cut by 3 bases, the J end by 5 bases, with 10 bases between. The CDR3, as DNA: TGTGCCATCAGTGACGGGGTCGGGGAGACCCAGTACTTC. This gives the protein CAISDGVGETQYF.

In its sample, this clonotype was seen many times. The rearrangement joins TRBV21-1 to TRBJ2-7; the D call TRBD2 from the table was never checked on the DNA. TRBV21-1 is a pseudogene locus. This CDR3 is 15 amino acids long. CDR3 sequence: CASSKDGSPPDEQYV. For the CDR3, the DNA is TGTGCCAGCAGCAAAGACGGCAGTCCACCTGACGAGCAGTACGTC.

This clonotype turned up a few times. The CDR3 DNA reads as TGTGCCAGCTCCCTGGACAGGGCCACAGATACGCAGTATTTT. It encodes CASSLDRATDTQYF. J is TRBJ2-3 and V is TRBV18, with 8 bases aligning to TRBD1. V lost 6 bases, J lost 2 bases, and 4 bases stayed unmatched. CDR1 is KGHSH, CDR2 LQKENI, per germline. The CDR3 extends over 14 amino acids.

The genes are TRBV12-5 and TRBJ2-1; D could derive from TRBD1 or TRBD2 (5 bases each). Germline CDR1 reads LGHNT; CDR2 reads FRNRAP. The V end lost 0 bases, the J end lost 5 bases, and 17 bases lay between the germline ends. The CDR3 extends over 17 amino acids. In nucleotides, the CDR3 is TGTGCTAGTGGTTTGGTACTAGAGAAGAGGGGCAACAATGAGCAGTTCTTC. It specifies CASGLVLEKRGNNEQFF.

In DNA, the CDR3 is TGTGCCAGCAGCCCCGGACTAGCGGAGGGGGGAGGGCAGTTCTTC. Its protein product is CASSPGLAEGGGQFF. The genes are TRBV5-5 and TRBJ2-1; 10 bases map to TRBD2. CDR3 length: 15 amino acids. Trimming at V came to 4 bases and at J to 12 bases, leaving 13 bases not matched to a gene. Germline assignment: CDR1 SGHKS and CDR2 YYEKEE (reference sequence). The whole variable domain, remainder taken from reference TRBV5-5 and TRBJ2-1, is DAGVTQSPTHLIKTRGQQVTLRCSPISGHKSVSWYQQVLGQGPQFIFQYYEKEERGRGNFPDRFSARQFPNYSSELNVNALLLGDSALYLCASSPGLAEGGGQFFGPGTRLTVL.

The chain couples TRBV5-1 to TRBJ1-2; unclear D gene. V was shortened by 3 bases and J by 4 bases, with 19 bases between the two germline ends. CDR1 SGHRS and CDR2 YFSETQ come from the germline V gene. CDR3 length: 16 residues. This CDR3 reads CASSYRPLQTLYGYTF. The CDR3 DNA reads TGCGCCAGCAGCTACCGACCACTCCAGACCCTCTATGGCTACACCTTC.

This clonotype appeared many times. The CDR3 protein is CASSLAGSGQETQYF. DNA for the CDR3: TGTGCCAGCAGCTTAGCCGGTAGCGGCCAAGAGACCCAGTACTTC. The chain recombines TRBV7-9 with TRBJ2-5, with a tentative D call TRBD2 (6 bases). Per the germline V gene, CDR1 is SEHNR and CDR2 is FQNEAQ (reference sequence). This CDR3 comprises 15 residues. Trimming removed 0 bases from V and 1 base from J, with 9 bases in between.

This clonotype was detected only a few times. J is TRBJ1-3 and V is TRBV3-1; D perhaps matches TRBD1 (6 bases). Germline V lookup: CDR1 LGHDT, CDR2 YNNKEL (reference sequence). CDR3 size: 13 residues. V was pared by 6 bases and J by 4 bases, with 10 bases between. For the CDR3, the DNA is TGTGCCAGCAGTACAGGGAACGGAAACACCATATATTTT. Amino acid sequence: CASSTGNGNTIYF.

This clonotype was seen ten or more times. The chain's CDR3 is CASSSLALETQYF. CDR3 sequence (DNA): TGTGCCAGCAGCTCCCTAGCGCTGGAGACCCAGTACTTC. The chain employs TRBV7-2 and TRBJ2-5, with D tentatively TRBD2 (6 bases). In germline, CDR1 is SGHTA, CDR2 FQGNSA. The CDR3 runs to 13 residues. Trimming cost V 4 bases and J 5 bases, with 11 bases left between them. The variable domain in full, with the rest retrieved from reference TRBV7-2 and TRBJ2-5, is GAGVSQSPSNKVTEKGKDVELRCDPISGHTALYWYRQSLGQGLEFLIYFQGNSAPDKSGLPSDRFSAERTGGSVSTLTIQRTQQEDSAVYLCASSSLALETQYFGPGTRLLVL.

In this sample, this clonotype turned up many times. The rearrangement uses TRBV7-6 and TRBJ2-2, with TRBD1 matching over 8 bases. This CDR3 comprises 16 residues. Trimming at V came to 3 bases and at J to 5 bases, leaving 8 bases not matched to a gene. The V gene's germline CDR1 is SGHVS and CDR2 FNYEAQ. The CDR3 region has the DNA TGTGCCAGCAGCTTGGGTCCAGGGGGCTTGACCGGGGAGCTGTTTTTT. Its translation: CASSLGPGGLTGELFF.

The table lists this clonotype with a few counts. This chain connects TRBV12-3 or TRBV12-4 to TRBJ1-6; 8 positions agree with TRBD1. Trimming at V came to 0 bases and at J to 6 bases, leaving 1 base not matched to a gene. The CDR3 sequence is 15 residues long. CDR3 in amino acids: CASSLADRGNSPLHF. The CDR3 bases are TGTGCCAGCAGTTTAGCAGACAGGGGTAATTCACCCCTCCACTTT.

In this sample, this clonotype turned up many times. This rearrangement joins TRBV11-2 to TRBJ2-5, with a tentative D call TRBD1 (6 bases). The CDR3 has 15 residues. V lost 1 base and J lost 4, with 13 bases in between. Germline assignment: CDR1 SGHAT and CDR2 FQNNGV. In DNA form, the CDR3 reads TGTGCCAGCAGCTTAGGGGGGCCGTGGGGAGAGACCCAGTACTTC. This sequence encodes CASSLGGPWGETQYF.

The chain has TRBV15 and TRBJ1-3; 9 nucleotides align to TRBD1. Germline CDR1 is LNHNV and CDR2 is YYDKDF (reference sequence). This CDR3 has 15 amino acids. The ends lost 5 bases at V and 9 bases at J; junction bases unmatched: 11. The CDR3: CATSARDRAFTTIYF. In DNA form, the CDR3 reads TGTGCCACCAGCGCTCGGGACAGGGCGTTTACCACCATATATTTT.

Concerning this clonotype itself: One base away lies a much larger clone, so this may be a sequencing read error. The rearrangement joins TRBV2 to TRBJ2-7, with 7 bases lining up with TRBD1. V lost 4 bases to trimming and J lost 8 bases; unmatched junction nucleotides: 8. The CDR3 has 13 residues. Per germline, CDR1 SNHLY and CDR2 FYNNEI. In nucleotides, the CDR3 is TGTGCCAGCAGTGTAGACAGGGAGTACAAGCAGTACTTC. Protein: CASSVDREYKQYF.

CDR3 DNA: TGTGCCAGCAGCGCGGACAGGGTAAACACCGGGGAGCTGTTTTTT. It encodes CASSADRVNTGELFF. This chain connects TRBV9 to TRBJ2-2; the match to TRBD1 covers 8 bases. Trimming took 3 bases from V and 2 from J; bases not matched to a gene: 3. In germline, CDR1 is SGDLS, CDR2 YYNGEE. This CDR3 is built from 15 residues.

The chain combines TRBV24-1 with TRBJ2-2, with 10 nucleotides matching TRBD1. The trim removed 3 bases at V and 2 bases at J, leaving 11 bases unmatched. The CDR3 is 19 amino acids. Germline V CDR1 and CDR2: KGHDR, SFDVKD. DNA of the CDR3: TGTGCCACCAGTGATGGACCGGGACAGGGGAGGTTTAACACCGGGGAGCTGTTTTTT. Protein sequence: CATSDGPGQGRFNTGELFF.

This clonotype was recorded at least ten times. The chain combines TRBV12-3 or TRBV12-4 with TRBJ2-1; 9 positions agree with TRBD2. Germline trimming cut 4 bases from V and 7 bases from J; bases unmatched to any gene: 11. This CDR3 spans 16 amino acids. CDR3 sequence (DNA): TGTGCCAGCAGTTCTCGGACTAGCGTTGATGCGAATGAGCAGTTCTTC. Translated, it gives CASSSRTSVDANEQFF.

This clonotype was counted many times. The chain links TRBV6-5 to TRBJ2-3; D unclear. The V end lost 2 bases, the J end lost 0 bases, and 9 bases lay between the germline ends. The CDR3 is made up of 15 amino acids. Germline CDR1 is MNHEY and CDR2 is SVGAGI. In nucleotides, the CDR3 is TGTGCCAGCAGTTACACCGTGTCTAGCACAGATACGCAGTATTTT. Its protein product is CASSYTVSSTDTQYF.

This clonotype was seen a few times. The V gene is TRBV15, the J gene TRBJ2-2; D not certain. Germline-derived CDR1 and CDR2 are LNHNV and YYDKDF (reference sequence). This CDR3 spans 13 amino acids. The ends were cut back, 4 bases at V and 1 base at J, with 4 bases in the middle. The CDR3 here is CATSIQNTGELFF. The CDR3 region has the DNA TGTGCCACCAGCATACAGAACACCGGGGAGCTGTTTTTT.

This clonotype was seen ten or more times. The DNA for the CDR3 is TGTGCCACCAGCAGAGATCGAAGGTACACTGAAGCTTTCTTT. Its protein is CATSRDRRYTEAFF. The chain has TRBV15 and TRBJ1-1; D gene unclear. This CDR3 has 14 residues. Germline CDR1 LNHNV, CDR2 YYDKDF (reference sequence). Trimming took 0 bases from V and 3 from J, leaving 8 bases between them.